The 6 T cell receptor beta chains reported below all come from one sample, sequenced in a study of T cell responses to AZD1222 COVID-19 vaccine. The protocol was immunoSEQ multiplex PCR, while the TCRdb copy is restricted to in-frame clones and leaves out a portion. The data show approximately 150,000 clones, roughly nine tenths seen once. The sequenced sample was peripheral blood, obtained on day 0 of AZD1222 vaccination. The receptors shown here come from an adult in good health.

This rearrangement joins TRBV6-1 to TRBJ2-2; unclear D gene. This CDR3 is 16 amino acids long. Trimming pared 3 bases from V and 0 bases from J, leaving 11 bases between. CDR1 is MNHNS, CDR2 SASEGT, per germline. The DNA for the CDR3 is TGTGCCAGCAGTGACCCTGCGAGAACGAACACCGGGGAGCTGTTTTTT. It translates to CASSDPARTNTGELFF.

The chain is built from TRBV30 and TRBJ2-3, with TRBD2 matching over 15 bases. Germline V gene data show CDR1 as GTSNPN and CDR2 as SVGIG (reference sequence). The V segment lost 3 bases and the J segment 1 base; nucleotides outside the gene matches: 11. The CDR3 covers 19 residues. The CDR3 here is CAWRGQIGTSGGRTDTQYF. As DNA, the CDR3 is TGTGCCTGGAGAGGCCAAATTGGGACTAGCGGGGGGCGCACAGATACGCAGTATTTT.

J is TRBJ1-2 and V is TRBV7-9; a possible D gene is TRBD1 (5 bases). Trimming removed 3 bases at V and 0 bases at J, with 8 bases between. This CDR3 comprises 14 residues. Germline V gene sequence: CDR1 SEHNR, CDR2 FQNEAQ (reference sequence). This chain's CDR3 is CASSLMGANYGYTF. Written as DNA, the CDR3 is TGTGCCAGCAGCTTGATGGGGGCTAACTATGGCTACACCTTC.

This clone was seen a few times. The chain uses TRBV9 and TRBJ1-3; 7 bases align to TRBD1. J lost 2 bases, V lost 2 bases, and 7 bases had no gene match. The germline CDR1 and CDR2 sequences are SGDLS and YYNGEE. The CDR3 sequence is 16 residues long. CDR3 loop: CASSVKTGRTGNTIYF. The CDR3 DNA reads as TGTGCCAGCAGCGTGAAGACAGGGAGAACTGGAAACACCATATATTTT.

The chain recombines TRBV5-6 with TRBJ2-2; D ambiguous. Germline CDR1 reads SGHDT; CDR2 reads YYEEEE. This CDR3 spans 14 amino acids. V was cut by 2 bases and J by 9 bases, with 14 bases left in between. CDR3 sequence: CASSLPGPLRELFF. Here the CDR3 DNA reads TGTGCCAGCAGCTTACCGGGCCCTCTTCGGGAGCTGTTTTTT.

As regards this clone: A junction end diverges from the germline sequence, so it may reflect a read error. V is TRBV3-1 (or the pseudogene TRBV3-2) and J is TRBJ1-1; no clear D gene. The CDR3 loop spans 14 amino acids. From germline, CDR1 is LGHDT and CDR2 YNNKEL (reference sequence). The CDR3 bases are TGTGCCAGCAGCCAAGACCTGGGGAACGCTGAAGCTTTCTTT. Encoded protein: CASSQDLGNAEAFF.